This T cell receptor (beta chain) was retrieved from a study of T cell responses to AZD1222 COVID-19 vaccine. Data came from immunoSEQ multiplex PCR; TCRdb stores just in-frame clones and leaves some out. The table includes roughly 98,000 clones, about 88% detected once. The sample holds a few counts of this clone. A junction end diverges from the germline sequence, so it may reflect a read error. This TCR came from an adult who received the AZD1222 COVID-19 vaccine. Here the sequenced sample was peripheral blood, taken 28 days after the second AZD1222 dose.

Here the CDR3 DNA reads TGCAGCGTTTACGTTCGGAATGTACTCTTC. This gives the protein CSVYVRNVLF. V usage is TRBV29-1 and J usage is TRBJ2-1; D gene ambiguous. Germline lookup yields CDR1 SQVTM and CDR2 ANQGSEA. CDR3 length equals 10 residues.